The 26 T cell receptor beta chains listed next were all sequenced from one sample in a study of monozygotic twins with inflammatory bowel disease. Reprocessing the 5' RACE reads, TCRdb reports a single entry for every CDR3 protein and omits DNA. Its table records some 200,000 distinct CDR3 sequences. The material sequenced was blood. Every receptor here comes from a human donor with ulcerative colitis or Crohn's disease, or a healthy co-twin of an affected twin (not recorded which).

The V call is TRBV5-1, the J call TRBJ2-2; TCRdb's assignment of TRBD2 cannot be checked, as there is no DNA. The germline CDR1 and CDR2 sequences are SGHRS and YFSETQ. CDR3 length equals 17 residues. CDR3 sequence reads: CASSTGLAGGNVGELFF.

This chain joins TRBV5-1 and TRBJ2-7. The CDR3 extends over 14 amino acids. CDR1 is SGHRS, CDR2 YFSETQ, per germline. CDR3: CASSLGQDVHEQYF.

J is TRBJ1-4 and V is TRBV3-1. This CDR3 region has 12 residues. Germline V gene sequence: CDR1 LGHDT, CDR2 YNNKEL (reference sequence). CDR3 residues: CASSQERGKLFF.

The chain recombines TRBV6-6 with TRBJ1-5; TCRdb reports TRBD1, a call that lacks DNA to check it against. The CDR3 is 14 residues long. Germline V gene lookup returns CDR1 MNHNY and CDR2 SVGAGI (reference sequence). CDR3 protein: CASRGTGVNQPQHF.

The genes are TRBV5-1 and TRBJ2-1; TCRdb's D call of TRBD2 is untestable without DNA. From germline, CDR1 is SGHRS and CDR2 YFSETQ. This CDR3 is built from 16 residues. CDR3 in amino acids: CASSRGRLVWYNEQFF.

This chain uses TRBV5-1 with TRBJ2-1; absent DNA, TCRdb's TRBD1 call cannot be checked. Per germline, CDR1 SGHRS and CDR2 YFSETQ. The CDR3 spans 17 residues. CDR3 residues: CASSSWSQGASYNEQFF.

This chain joins TRBV12-3 or TRBV12-4 and TRBJ1-2. This CDR3 is built from 15 residues. CDR3 protein: CASSLQGVVGYGYTF.

The chain couples TRBV6-5 to TRBJ1-3; TCRdb picks TRBD1, but there is no DNA to check that call. Germline V gene data show CDR1 as MNHEY and CDR2 as SVGAGI. The CDR3 loop spans 14 amino acids. CDR3: CASSSGAAGNTIYF.

The CDR3 protein is CASSQSETDTQYF. The chain recombines TRBV4-1 with TRBJ2-3. The germline V gene encodes CDR1 MGHRA and CDR2 YSYEKL. This CDR3 comprises 13 residues.

The J gene is TRBJ2-4, the V gene TRBV5-1. CDR3 length: 16 residues. Germline V CDR1 and CDR2: SGHRS, YFSETQ. The CDR3 loop is CASSLEAGVAKNIQYF.

CDR3 amino acids: CASSFGRGNEKLFF. J is TRBJ1-4 and V is TRBV7-6. Germline lookup yields CDR1 SGHVS and CDR2 FNYEAQ. There are 14 residues in the CDR3.

The V gene is TRBV20-1, the J gene TRBJ1-2; TCRdb's D call of TRBD1 is untestable without DNA. Germline-derived CDR1 and CDR2 are DFQATT and SNEGSKA (reference sequence). The CDR3 is 14 residues long. This CDR3 reads CSALPWPGAYGYTF.

V usage is TRBV20-1 and J usage is TRBJ2-7; TCRdb's D gene call, TRBD1, goes unchecked for lack of DNA. This CDR3 has 17 amino acids. Germline V gene lookup returns CDR1 DFQATT and CDR2 SNEGSKA (reference sequence). The CDR3 reads CSARVMGGLSVAYEQYF.

The chain's CDR3 is CSVGVQGYNEQFF. The chain carries TRBV29-1 and TRBJ2-1. There are 13 residues in the CDR3. Germline-derived CDR1 and CDR2 are SQVTM and ANQGSEA.

The rearrangement uses TRBV5-1 and TRBJ2-1; the TCRdb D gene call, TRBD2, has no DNA to confirm it. The CDR3 is made up of 17 amino acids. The V gene's germline CDR1 is SGHRS and CDR2 YFSETQ. The CDR3 reads CASSLVPTSGSKNEQFF.

The chain links TRBV5-4 to TRBJ2-7; TCRdb's D gene call, TRBD1, goes unchecked for lack of DNA. From germline, CDR1 is SGHNT and CDR2 YYREEE (reference sequence). The CDR3 is 14 residues long. The CDR3 sequence: CASSLIGGGNEQYF.

CDR3 sequence: CASSRALPGDYGYTF. The J gene is TRBJ1-2, the V gene TRBV7-2. Germline lookup yields CDR1 SGHTA and CDR2 FQGNSA. The CDR3 totals 15 residues.

The rearrangement uses TRBV4-2 and TRBJ1-4. Germline loops: CDR1 LGHNA, CDR2 YNFKEQ. The CDR3 covers 16 residues. CDR3 sequence reads: CASSQVAGTGDEKLFF.

This CDR3 reads CASSAIAGGGYTF. The chain uses TRBV7-9 and TRBJ1-2. The CDR3 sequence is 13 residues long. The germline gives CDR1 SEHNR, CDR2 FQNEAQ (reference sequence).

The chain carries TRBV12-5 and TRBJ1-5; TCRdb names TRBD1, which stays unverified in the absence of DNA. This CDR3 contains 15 residues. Germline CDR1 is LGHNT and CDR2 is FRNRAP. The CDR3 loop is CASGLAGTGYQPQHF.

The CDR3 reads CASSFSRAEKLFF. The chain links TRBV27 to TRBJ1-4. The germline CDR1 and CDR2 sequences are MNHEY and SMNVEV (reference sequence). This CDR3 is 13 amino acids long.

V is TRBV2 and J is TRBJ2-7; the D call from TCRdb, TRBD1, cannot be confirmed without DNA. Germline V gene lookup returns CDR1 SNHLY and CDR2 FYNNEI. The CDR3 length is 12 residues. CDR3 sequence: CASSLHRDAQYF.

The chain uses TRBV7-2 and TRBJ2-3; TCRdb calls TRBD2, which cannot be checked without DNA. Germline lookup yields CDR1 SGHTA and CDR2 FQGNSA. The CDR3 is 14 residues long. CDR3 loop: CASRSTRDTDTQYF.

The chain employs TRBV18 and TRBJ2-7. The CDR3 has 15 residues. Germline CDR1 and CDR2: KGHSH and LQKENI. The CDR3 sequence: CASSPSGDLTYEQYF.

The V call is TRBV5-1, the J call TRBJ2-7; as DNA is missing, the TRBD2 call by TCRdb cannot be tested. The CDR3 sequence is 14 residues long. The V gene's germline CDR1 is SGHRS and CDR2 YFSETQ. CDR3 in amino acids: CASSYLAGGNEQYF.

This chain links TRBV4-2 with TRBJ2-7; TCRdb's assignment of TRBD1 cannot be checked, as there is no DNA. Germline-derived CDR1 and CDR2 are LGHNA and YNFKEQ. The CDR3 runs 15 residues. The CDR3 loop is CASSQGGGQSYEQYF.